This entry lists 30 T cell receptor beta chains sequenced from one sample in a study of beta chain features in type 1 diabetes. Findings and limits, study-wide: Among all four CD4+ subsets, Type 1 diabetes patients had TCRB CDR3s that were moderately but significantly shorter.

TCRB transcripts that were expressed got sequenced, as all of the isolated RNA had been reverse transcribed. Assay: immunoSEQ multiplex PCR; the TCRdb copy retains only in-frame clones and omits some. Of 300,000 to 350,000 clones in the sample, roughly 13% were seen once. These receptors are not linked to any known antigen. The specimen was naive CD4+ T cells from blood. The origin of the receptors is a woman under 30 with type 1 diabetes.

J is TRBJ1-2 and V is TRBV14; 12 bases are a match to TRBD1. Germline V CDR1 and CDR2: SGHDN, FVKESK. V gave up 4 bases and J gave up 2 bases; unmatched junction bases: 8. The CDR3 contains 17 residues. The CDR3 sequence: CASSPRDRGPINYGYTF. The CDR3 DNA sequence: TGTGCCAGCAGCCCCCGGGACAGGGGGCCCATCAACTATGGCTACACCTTC. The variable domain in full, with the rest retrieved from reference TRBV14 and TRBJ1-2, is EAGVTQFPSHSVIEKGQTVTLRCDPISGHDNLYWYRRVMGKEIKFLLHFVKESKQDESGMPNNRFLAERTGGTYSTLKVQPAELEDSGVYFCASSPRDRGPINYGYTFGSGTRLTVV.

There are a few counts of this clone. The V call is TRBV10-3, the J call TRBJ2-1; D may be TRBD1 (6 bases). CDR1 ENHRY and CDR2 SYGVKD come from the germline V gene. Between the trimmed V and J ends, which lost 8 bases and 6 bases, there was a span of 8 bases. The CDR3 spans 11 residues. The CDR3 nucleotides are TGTGCCATCGGGGGCGGCAATGAGCAGTTCTTC. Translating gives CAIGGGNEQFF.

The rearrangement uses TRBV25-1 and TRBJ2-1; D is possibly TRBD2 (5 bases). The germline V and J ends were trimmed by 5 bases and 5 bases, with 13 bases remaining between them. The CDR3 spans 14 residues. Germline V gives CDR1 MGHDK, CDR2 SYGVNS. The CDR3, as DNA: TGTGCCAGCAGTCGAGCGGAGGTCCACAATGAGCAGTTCTTC. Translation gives CASSRAEVHNEQFF.

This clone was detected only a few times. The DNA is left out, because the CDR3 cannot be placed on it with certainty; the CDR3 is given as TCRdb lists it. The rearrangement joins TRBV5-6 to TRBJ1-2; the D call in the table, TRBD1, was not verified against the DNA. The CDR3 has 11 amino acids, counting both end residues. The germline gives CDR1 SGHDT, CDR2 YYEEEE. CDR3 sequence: CASSFGQGYTF.

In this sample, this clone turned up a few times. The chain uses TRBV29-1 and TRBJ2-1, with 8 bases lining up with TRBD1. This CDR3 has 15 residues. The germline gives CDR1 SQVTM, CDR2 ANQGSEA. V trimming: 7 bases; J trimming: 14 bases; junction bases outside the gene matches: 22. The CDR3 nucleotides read TGCAGCGGGCGGGGACGACAGGGGTCTCCCGGGGATGAGTTCTTC. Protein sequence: CSGRGRQGSPGDEFF.

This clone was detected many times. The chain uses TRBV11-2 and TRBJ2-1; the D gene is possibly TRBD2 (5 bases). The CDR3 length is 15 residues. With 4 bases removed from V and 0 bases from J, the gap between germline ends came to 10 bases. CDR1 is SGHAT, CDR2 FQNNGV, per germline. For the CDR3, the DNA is TGTGCCAGCAGCTCAGCGGCGAGCTCCTACAATGAGCAGTTCTTC. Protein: CASSSAASSYNEQFF.

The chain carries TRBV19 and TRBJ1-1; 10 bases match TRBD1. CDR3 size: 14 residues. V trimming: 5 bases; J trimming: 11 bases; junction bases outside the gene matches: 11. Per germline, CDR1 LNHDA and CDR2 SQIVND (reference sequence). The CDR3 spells CASSEHTGTGVAFF. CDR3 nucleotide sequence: TGTGCCAGTAGTGAACACACCGGGACAGGGGTCGCTTTCTTT.

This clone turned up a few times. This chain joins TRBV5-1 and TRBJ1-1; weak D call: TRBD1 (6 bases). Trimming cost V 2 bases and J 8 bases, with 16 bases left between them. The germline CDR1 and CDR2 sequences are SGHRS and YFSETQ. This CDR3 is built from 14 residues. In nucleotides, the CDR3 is TGCGCCAGCAGCTTCTGGTCAGGGACAAGAGAAGCTTTCTTT. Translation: CASSFWSGTREAFF.

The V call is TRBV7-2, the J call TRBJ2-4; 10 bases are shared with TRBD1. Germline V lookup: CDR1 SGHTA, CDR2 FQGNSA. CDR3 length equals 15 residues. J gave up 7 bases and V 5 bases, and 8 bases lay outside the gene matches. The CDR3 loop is CASSTGGTGANIQYF. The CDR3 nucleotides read TGTGCCAGCAGCACCGGAGGGACAGGGGCGAACATTCAGTACTTC.

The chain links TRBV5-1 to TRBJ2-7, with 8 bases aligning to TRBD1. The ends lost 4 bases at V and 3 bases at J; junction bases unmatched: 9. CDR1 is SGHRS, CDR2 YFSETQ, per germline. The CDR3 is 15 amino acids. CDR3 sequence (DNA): TGCGCCAGCAGCGCTTCTACGACAGGGGACTACGAGCAGTACTTC. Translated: CASSASTTGDYEQYF.

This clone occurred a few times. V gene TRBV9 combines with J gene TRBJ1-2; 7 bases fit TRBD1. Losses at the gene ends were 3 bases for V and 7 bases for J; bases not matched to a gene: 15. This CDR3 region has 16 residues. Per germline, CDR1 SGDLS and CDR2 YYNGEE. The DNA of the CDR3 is TGTGCCAGCAGCGGCAAGGGGGCGAGTTCAATTGGTGGCTACACCTTC. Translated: CASSGKGASSIGGYTF. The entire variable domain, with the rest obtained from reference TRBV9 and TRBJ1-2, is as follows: DSGVTQTPKHLITATGQRVTLRCSPRSGDLSVYWYQQSLDQGLQFLIQYYNGEERAKGNILERFSAQQFPDLHSELNLSSLELGDSALYFCASSGKGASSIGGYTFGSGTRLTVV.

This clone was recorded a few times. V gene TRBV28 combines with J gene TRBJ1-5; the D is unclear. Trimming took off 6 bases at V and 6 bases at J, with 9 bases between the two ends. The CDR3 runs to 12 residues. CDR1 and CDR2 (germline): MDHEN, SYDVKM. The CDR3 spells CASSPVFQPQHF. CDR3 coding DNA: TGTGCCAGCAGCCCCGTGTTTCAGCCCCAGCATTTT.

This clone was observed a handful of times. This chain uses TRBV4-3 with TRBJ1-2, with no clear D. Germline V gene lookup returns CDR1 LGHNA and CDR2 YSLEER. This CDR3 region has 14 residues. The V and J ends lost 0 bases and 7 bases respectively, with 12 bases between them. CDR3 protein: CASSQDLGVPGYTF. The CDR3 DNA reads TGCGCCAGCAGCCAAGATTTAGGAGTCCCTGGCTACACCTTC.

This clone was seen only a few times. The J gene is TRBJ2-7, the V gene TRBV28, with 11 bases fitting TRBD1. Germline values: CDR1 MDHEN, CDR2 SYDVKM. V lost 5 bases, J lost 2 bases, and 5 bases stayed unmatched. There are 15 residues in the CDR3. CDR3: CASSPGTGGAYEQYF. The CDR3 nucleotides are TGTGCCAGCAGTCCCGGGACAGGGGGGGCCTACGAGCAGTACTTC.

CDR3 in amino acids: CASKITGLAKNIQYF. The CDR3 nucleotides read TGTGCCAGTAAGATTACAGGGCTAGCCAAAAACATTCAGTACTTC. The J gene is TRBJ2-4, the V gene TRBV19, with a possible D match to TRBD1 (6 bases). V lost 7 bases, J lost 0 bases, and 13 bases lay in between. The CDR3 runs 15 residues. In germline, CDR1 is LNHDA, CDR2 SQIVND (reference sequence).

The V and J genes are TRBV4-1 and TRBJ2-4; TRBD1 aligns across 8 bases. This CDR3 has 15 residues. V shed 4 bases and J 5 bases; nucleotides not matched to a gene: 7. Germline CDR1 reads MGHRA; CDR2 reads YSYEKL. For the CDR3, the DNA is TGCGCCAGCAGCCGGGCGGGACAGGTCGAAAACATTCAGTACTTC. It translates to CASSRAGQVENIQYF.

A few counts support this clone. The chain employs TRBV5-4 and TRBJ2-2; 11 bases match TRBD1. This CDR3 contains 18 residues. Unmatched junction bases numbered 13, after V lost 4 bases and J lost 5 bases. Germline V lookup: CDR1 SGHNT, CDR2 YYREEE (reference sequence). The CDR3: CASSREYVRDRGTGELFF. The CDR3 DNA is TGTGCCAGCAGCAGAGAGTATGTCCGGGACAGGGGGACCGGGGAGCTGTTTTTT.

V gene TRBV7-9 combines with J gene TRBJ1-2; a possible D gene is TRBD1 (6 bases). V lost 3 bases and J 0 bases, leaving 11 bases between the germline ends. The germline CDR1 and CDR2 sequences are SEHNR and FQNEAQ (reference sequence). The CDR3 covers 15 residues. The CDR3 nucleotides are TGTGCCAGCAGCTTCGGACAGACAACTAACTATGGCTACACCTTC. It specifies CASSFGQTTNYGYTF.

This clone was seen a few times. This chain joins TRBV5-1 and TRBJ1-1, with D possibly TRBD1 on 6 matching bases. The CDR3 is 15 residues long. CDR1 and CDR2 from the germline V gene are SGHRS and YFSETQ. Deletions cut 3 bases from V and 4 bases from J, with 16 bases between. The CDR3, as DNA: TGCGCCAGCAGCTCCGGTCCAGGGGAAGGCACTGAAGCTTTCTTT. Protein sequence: CASSSGPGEGTEAFF.

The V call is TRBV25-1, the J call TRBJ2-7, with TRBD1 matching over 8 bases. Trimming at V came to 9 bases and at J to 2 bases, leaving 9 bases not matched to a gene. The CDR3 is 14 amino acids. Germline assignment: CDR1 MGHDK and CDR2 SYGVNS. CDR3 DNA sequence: TGTGCCAGTGACTTGACAGGGGTCACCTACGAGCAGTACGTC. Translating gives CASDLTGVTYEQYV.

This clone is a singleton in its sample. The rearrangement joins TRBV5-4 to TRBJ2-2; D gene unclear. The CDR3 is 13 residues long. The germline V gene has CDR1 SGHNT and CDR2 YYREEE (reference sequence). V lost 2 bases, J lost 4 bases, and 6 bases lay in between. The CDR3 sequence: CASSLSLTGELFF. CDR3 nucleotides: TGTGCCAGCAGCTTATCCCTCACCGGGGAGCTGTTTTTT. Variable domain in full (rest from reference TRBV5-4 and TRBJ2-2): ETGVTQSPTHLIKTRGQQVTLRCSSQSGHNTVSWYQQALGQGPQFIFQYYREEENGRGNFPPRFSGLQFPNYSSELNVNALELDDSALYLCASSLSLTGELFFGEGSRLTVL.

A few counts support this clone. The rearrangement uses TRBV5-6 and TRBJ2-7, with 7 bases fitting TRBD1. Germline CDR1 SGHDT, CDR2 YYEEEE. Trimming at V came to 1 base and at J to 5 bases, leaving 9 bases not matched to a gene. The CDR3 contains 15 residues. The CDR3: CASSLYWQGDNEQYF. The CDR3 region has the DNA TGTGCCAGCAGCTTGTACTGGCAGGGGGACAACGAGCAGTACTTC.

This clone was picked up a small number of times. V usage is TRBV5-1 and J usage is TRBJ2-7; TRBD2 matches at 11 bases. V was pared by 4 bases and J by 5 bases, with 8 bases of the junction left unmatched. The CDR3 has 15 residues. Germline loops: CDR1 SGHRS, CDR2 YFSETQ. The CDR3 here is CASSPLLAGVDEQYF. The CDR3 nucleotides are TGCGCCAGCAGCCCACTACTAGCGGGAGTTGACGAGCAGTACTTC.

This CDR3 is CASSDLDRSSYNEQFF. CDR3 nucleotides: TGTGCCAGCAGTGATTTAGACAGGAGCTCCTACAATGAGCAGTTCTTC. The chain uses TRBV2 and TRBJ2-1; D is perhaps TRBD1 (6 bases). The ends were cut back, 3 bases at V and 0 bases at J, with 12 bases in the middle. The CDR3 consists of 16 residues. Germline CDR1 is SNHLY and CDR2 is FYNNEI.

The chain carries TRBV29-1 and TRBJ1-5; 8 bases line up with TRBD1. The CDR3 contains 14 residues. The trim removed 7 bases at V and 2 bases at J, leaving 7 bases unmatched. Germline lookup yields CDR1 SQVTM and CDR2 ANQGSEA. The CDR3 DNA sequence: TGCAGCGCTCTGACAGGGGCCGGCAATCAGCCCCAGCATTTT. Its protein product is CSALTGAGNQPQHF.

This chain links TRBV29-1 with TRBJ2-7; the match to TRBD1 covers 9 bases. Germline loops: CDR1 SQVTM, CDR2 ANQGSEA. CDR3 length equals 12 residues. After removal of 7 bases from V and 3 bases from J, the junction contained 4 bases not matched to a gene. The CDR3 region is CSASTGGYEQYF. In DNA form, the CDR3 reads TGCAGCGCCTCGACAGGGGGCTACGAGCAGTACTTC.

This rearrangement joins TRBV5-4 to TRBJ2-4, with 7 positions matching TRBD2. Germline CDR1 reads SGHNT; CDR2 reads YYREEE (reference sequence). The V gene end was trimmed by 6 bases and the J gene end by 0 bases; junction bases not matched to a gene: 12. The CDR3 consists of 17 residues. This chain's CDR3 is CASTQPAGALAKNIQYF. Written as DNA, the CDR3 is TGTGCCAGCACCCAACCCGCGGGAGCTCTAGCCAAAAACATTCAGTACTTC.

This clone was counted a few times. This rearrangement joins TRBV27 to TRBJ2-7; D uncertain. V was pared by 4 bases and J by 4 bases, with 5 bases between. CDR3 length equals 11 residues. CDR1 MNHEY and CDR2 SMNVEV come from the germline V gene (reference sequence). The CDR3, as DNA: TGTGCCAGCAGTTCCCTGTACGAGCAGTACTTC. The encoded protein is CASSSLYEQYF.

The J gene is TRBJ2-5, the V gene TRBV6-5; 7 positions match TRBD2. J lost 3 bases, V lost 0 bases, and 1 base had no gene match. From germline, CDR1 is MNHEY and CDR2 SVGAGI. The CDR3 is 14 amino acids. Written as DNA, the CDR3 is TGTGCCAGCAGTTACTCCCTAGCGGAAGAGACCCAGTACTTC. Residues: CASSYSLAEETQYF.

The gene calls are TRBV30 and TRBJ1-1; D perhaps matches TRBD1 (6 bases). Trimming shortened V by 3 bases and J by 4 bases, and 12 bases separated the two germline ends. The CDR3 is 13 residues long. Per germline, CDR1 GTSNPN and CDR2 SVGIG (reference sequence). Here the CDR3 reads CAWSPGAGTEAFF. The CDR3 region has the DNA TGTGCCTGGAGCCCAGGGGCCGGCACTGAAGCTTTCTTT.